Below, 10 T cell receptor beta chains from the same sample are listed, as sequenced in a study of shared clonotypes between healthy human individuals. The protocol was immunoSEQ multiplex PCR, while the TCRdb copy is restricted to in-frame clones and leaves out a portion. This sample has roughly 1,600,000 clones; approximately 98.5% occur once, and the top ten carry roughly 0.36%. The sequenced sample was naive CD4+ T cells sorted from blood. Subset denoted: CD45RA+ positively selected. Every receptor here comes from a man between 25 and 39 years old in good health.

CDR3 sequence: CASSKDRSYSNQPQHF. CDR3 sequence (DNA): TGTGCCAGCAGTAAAGACAGAAGCTATAGCAATCAGCCCCAGCATTTT. This chain uses TRBV28 with TRBJ1-5; TRBD1 might be the D (5 bases). Germline V gene data show CDR1 as MDHEN and CDR2 as SYDVKM. The V and J ends lost 5 bases and 0 bases respectively, with 14 bases between them. This CDR3 region has 16 residues.

The chain combines TRBV2 with TRBJ2-7; the match to TRBD1 covers 10 bases. The germline V gene has CDR1 SNHLY and CDR2 FYNNEI. Trimming removed 3 bases from V and 12 bases from J; junction bases left unmatched: 14. CDR3 length: 15 residues. The CDR3 reads CASSERTGGSSRLYF. In DNA form, the CDR3 reads TGTGCCAGCAGTGAGAGGACAGGGGGTTCCTCCCGGCTGTACTTC.

Remarks on this clone: Other DNA sequences in the same sample also yield this CDR3. The chain links TRBV20-1 to TRBJ2-7, with D unresolved. This CDR3 spans 10 amino acids. Trimming pared 3 bases from V and 5 bases from J, leaving 5 bases between. The germline CDR1 and CDR2 sequences are DFQATT and SNEGSKA (reference sequence). The CDR3, as DNA: TGCAGTGCTAGCCGGAACGAGCAGTACTTC. Amino acids: CSASRNEQYF.

V and J are TRBV18 and TRBJ1-3; D possibly corresponds to TRBD1 (5 bases). Per the germline V gene, CDR1 is KGHSH and CDR2 is LQKENI. Trimming shortened V by 0 bases and J by 0 bases, and 15 bases separated the two germline ends. This CDR3 contains 18 residues. Here the CDR3 reads CASSPPGPTGLSGNTIYF. The CDR3 bases are TGTGCCAGCTCACCACCAGGCCCTACAGGACTCTCTGGAAACACCATATATTTT.

Notes on this clone: The junction and the germline gene differ at one end; a read error may be behind it. V gene TRBV7-2 combines with J gene TRBJ2-3; D may correspond to TRBD1 or TRBD2 (6 bases each). Germline V gene sequence: CDR1 SGHTA, CDR2 FQGNSA. There are 17 residues in the CDR3. CDR3 loop: CASTLNLRGTSTDTQYF. CDR3 DNA sequence: TGTGCCAGCACCTTAAACCTAAGGGGGACTAGCACAGATACGCAGTATTTT.

The chain links TRBV28 to TRBJ1-1; no reliable D call. V dropped 5 bases and J dropped 1 base, with 11 bases sitting between them. The CDR3 contains 14 residues. The V gene's germline CDR1 is MDHEN and CDR2 SYDVKM. The CDR3 sequence is CASSPWAGNTEAFF. The CDR3 DNA sequence: TGTGCCAGCAGTCCCTGGGCAGGGAACACTGAAGCTTTCTTT.

The chain employs TRBV5-4 and TRBJ2-2; D unclear. Germline values: CDR1 SGHNT, CDR2 YYREEE (reference sequence). The CDR3 has 13 amino acids. Deletions cut 0 bases from V and 7 bases from J, with 7 bases between. The CDR3 nucleotides read TGTGCCAGCAGCTTGGTGGTCTTCGGGGAGCTGTTTTTT. Its translation: CASSLVVFGELFF.

Comment on this clone: Distinct nucleotide sequences in the sample also encode this CDR3. CDR3 sequence reads: CASSSSTTDTQYF. The CDR3 DNA sequence: TGTGCCAGCAGCTCATCCACGACAGATACGCAGTATTTT. This chain joins TRBV7-9 and TRBJ2-3; D unclear. The ends were cut back, 4 bases at V and 3 bases at J, with 8 bases in the middle. The CDR3 extends over 13 amino acids. Per the germline V gene, CDR1 is SEHNR and CDR2 is FQNEAQ (reference sequence).

This clone was seen only once. This chain joins TRBV7-9 and TRBJ1-2; D uncertain. V was cut by 1 base and J by 7 bases, with 7 bases left in between. CDR3 size: 12 residues. Germline values: CDR1 SEHNR, CDR2 FQNEAQ (reference sequence). For the CDR3, the DNA is TGTGCCAGCAGCTTAGTGCATTCTGGCTACACCTTC. The encoded protein is CASSLVHSGYTF.

This rearrangement joins TRBV5-1 to TRBJ2-2; TRBD2 agrees at 10 bases. This CDR3 comprises 15 residues. With V trimmed by 0 bases and J by 5 bases, 1 base remained unmatched. Germline V gives CDR1 SGHRS, CDR2 YFSETQ. CDR3 sequence reads: CASSLGGLATGELFF. For the CDR3, the DNA is TGCGCCAGCAGCTTGGGGGGACTAGCGACCGGGGAGCTGTTTTTT.